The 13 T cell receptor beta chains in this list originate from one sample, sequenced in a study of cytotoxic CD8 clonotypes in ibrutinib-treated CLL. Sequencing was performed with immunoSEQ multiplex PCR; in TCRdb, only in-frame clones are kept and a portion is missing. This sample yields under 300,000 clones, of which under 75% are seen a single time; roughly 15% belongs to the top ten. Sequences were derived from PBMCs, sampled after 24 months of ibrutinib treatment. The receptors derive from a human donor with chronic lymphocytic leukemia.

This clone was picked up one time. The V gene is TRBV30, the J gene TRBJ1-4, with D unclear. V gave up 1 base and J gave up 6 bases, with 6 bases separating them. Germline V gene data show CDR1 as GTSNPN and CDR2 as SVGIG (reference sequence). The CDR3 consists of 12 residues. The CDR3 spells CAWSGLDEKLFF. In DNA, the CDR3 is TGTGCCTGGAGTGGATTGGATGAAAAACTGTTTTTT.

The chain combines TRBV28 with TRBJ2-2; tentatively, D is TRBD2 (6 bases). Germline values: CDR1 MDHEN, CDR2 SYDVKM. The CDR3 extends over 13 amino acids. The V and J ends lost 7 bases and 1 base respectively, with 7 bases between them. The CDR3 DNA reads TGTGCCAGCATGGAGGGGAACACCGGGGAGCTGTTTTTT. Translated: CASMEGNTGELFF. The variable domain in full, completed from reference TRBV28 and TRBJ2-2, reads DVKVTQSSRYLVKRTGEKVFLECVQDMDHENMFWYRQDPGLGLRLIYFSYDVKMKEKGDIPEGYSVSREKKERFSLILESASTNQTSMYLCASMEGNTGELFFGEGSRLTVL.

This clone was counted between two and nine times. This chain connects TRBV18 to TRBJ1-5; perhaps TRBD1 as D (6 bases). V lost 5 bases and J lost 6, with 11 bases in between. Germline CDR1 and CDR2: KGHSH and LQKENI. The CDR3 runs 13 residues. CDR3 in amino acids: CASSAGVVQPQHF. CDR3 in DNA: TGTGCCAGCTCAGCAGGGGTCGTTCAGCCCCAGCATTTT.

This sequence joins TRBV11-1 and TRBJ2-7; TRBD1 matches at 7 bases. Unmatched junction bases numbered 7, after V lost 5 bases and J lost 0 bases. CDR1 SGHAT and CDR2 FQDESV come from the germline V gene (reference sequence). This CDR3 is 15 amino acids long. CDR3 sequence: CASSPGTASSYEQYF. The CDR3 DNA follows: TGTGCCAGCAGCCCCGGGACAGCCAGCTCCTACGAGCAGTACTTC. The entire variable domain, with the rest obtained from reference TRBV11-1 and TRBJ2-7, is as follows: EAEVAQSPRYKITEKSQAVAFWCDPISGHATLYWYRQILGQGPELLVQFQDESVVDDSQLPKDRFSAERLKGVDSTLKIQPAELGDSAMYLCASSPGTASSYEQYFGPGTRLTVT.

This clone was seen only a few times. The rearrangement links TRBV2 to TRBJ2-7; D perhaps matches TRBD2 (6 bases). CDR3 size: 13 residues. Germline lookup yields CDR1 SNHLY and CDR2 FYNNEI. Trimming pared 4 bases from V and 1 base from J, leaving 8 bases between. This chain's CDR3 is CASSVGGSYEQYF. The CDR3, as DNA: TGTGCCAGCAGTGTAGGAGGGTCCTACGAGCAGTACTTC.

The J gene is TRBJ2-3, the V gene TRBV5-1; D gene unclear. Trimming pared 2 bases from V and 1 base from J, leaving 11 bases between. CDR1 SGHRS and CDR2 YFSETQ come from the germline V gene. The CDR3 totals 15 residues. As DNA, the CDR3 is TGCGCCAGCAGCTTTAGTTTCGCGGGCACAGATACGCAGTATTTT. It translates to CASSFSFAGTDTQYF.

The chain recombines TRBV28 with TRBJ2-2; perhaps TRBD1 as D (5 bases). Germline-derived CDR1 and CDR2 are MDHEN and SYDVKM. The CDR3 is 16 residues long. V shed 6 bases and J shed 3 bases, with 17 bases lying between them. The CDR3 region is CASSPGAGWDTGELFF. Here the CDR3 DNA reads TGTGCCAGCAGCCCTGGGGCAGGGTGGGACACCGGGGAGCTGTTTTTT.

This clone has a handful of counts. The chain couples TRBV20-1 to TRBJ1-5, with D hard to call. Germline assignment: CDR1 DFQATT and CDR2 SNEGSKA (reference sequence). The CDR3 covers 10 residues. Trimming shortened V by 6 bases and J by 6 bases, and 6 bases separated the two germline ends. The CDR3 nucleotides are TGCAGTGCCGATAGTCAGCCCCAGCATTTT. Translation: CSADSQPQHF.

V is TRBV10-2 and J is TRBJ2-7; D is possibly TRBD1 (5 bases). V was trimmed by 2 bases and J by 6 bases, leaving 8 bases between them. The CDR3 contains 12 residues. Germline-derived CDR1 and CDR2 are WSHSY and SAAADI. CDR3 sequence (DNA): TGCGCCAGCAGTGAGCAGGGTATCGAGCAGTACTTC. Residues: CASSEQGIEQYF.

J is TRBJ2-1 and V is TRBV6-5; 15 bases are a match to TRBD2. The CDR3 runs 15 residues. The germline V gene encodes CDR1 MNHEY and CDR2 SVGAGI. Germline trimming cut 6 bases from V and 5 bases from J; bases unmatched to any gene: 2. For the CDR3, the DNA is TGTGCCAGCAGGTGGACTAGCGGGAGGGACAATGAGCAGTTCTTC. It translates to CASRWTSGRDNEQFF.

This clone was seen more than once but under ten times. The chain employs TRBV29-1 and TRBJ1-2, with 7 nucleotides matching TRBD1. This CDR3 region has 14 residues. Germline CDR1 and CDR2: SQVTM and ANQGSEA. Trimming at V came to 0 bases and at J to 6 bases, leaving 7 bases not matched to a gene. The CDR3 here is CSVEDREGANGYTF. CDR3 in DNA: TGCAGCGTTGAAGATCGGGAGGGGGCTAATGGCTACACCTTC.

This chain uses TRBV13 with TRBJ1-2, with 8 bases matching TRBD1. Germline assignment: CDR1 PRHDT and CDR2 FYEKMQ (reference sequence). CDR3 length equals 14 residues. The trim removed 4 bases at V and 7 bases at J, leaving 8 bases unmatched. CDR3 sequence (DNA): TGTGCCAGCAGCTCTTCCAGGGGGCTGAGTGGCTACACCTTC. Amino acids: CASSSSRGLSGYTF.

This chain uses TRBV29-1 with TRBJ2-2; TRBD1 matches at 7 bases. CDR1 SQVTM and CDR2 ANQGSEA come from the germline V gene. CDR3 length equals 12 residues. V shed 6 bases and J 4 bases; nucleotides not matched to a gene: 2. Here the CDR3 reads CSVYRGTGELFF. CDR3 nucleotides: TGCAGCGTGTACAGGGGCACCGGGGAGCTGTTTTTT.